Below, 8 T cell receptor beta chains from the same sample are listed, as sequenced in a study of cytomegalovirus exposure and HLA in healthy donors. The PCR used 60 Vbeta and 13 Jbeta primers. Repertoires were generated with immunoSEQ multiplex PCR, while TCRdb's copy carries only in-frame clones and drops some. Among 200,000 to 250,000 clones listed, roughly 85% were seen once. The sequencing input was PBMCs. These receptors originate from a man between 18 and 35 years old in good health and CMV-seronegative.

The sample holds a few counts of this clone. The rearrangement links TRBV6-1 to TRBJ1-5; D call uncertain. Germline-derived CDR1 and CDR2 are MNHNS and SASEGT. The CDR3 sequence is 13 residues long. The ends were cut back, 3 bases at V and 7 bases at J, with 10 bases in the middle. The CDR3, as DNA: TGTGCCAGCAGTGATGAGGGTTGGCAGCCCCAGCATTTT. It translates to CASSDEGWQPQHF.

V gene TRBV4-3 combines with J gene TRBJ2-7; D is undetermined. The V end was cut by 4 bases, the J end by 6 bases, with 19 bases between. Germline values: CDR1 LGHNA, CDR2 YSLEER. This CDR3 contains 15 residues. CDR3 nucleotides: TGCGCCAGCAGCCCTAGATTTGGCGGAACCTGCGAGCAGTACTTC. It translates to CASSPRFGGTCEQYF.

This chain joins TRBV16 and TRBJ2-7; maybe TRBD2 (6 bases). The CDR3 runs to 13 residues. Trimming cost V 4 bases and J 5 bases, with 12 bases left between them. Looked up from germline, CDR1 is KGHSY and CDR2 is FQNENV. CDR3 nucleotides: TGTGCCAGCAGCCTACGGGACTTTCACGAGCAGTACTTC. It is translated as CASSLRDFHEQYF.

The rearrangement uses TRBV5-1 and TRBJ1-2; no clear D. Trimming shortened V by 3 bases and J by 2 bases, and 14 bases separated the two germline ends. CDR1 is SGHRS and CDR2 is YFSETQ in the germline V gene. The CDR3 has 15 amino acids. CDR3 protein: CASSYSGWENYGYTF. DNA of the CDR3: TGCGCCAGCAGCTACTCGGGGTGGGAGAACTATGGCTACACCTTC.

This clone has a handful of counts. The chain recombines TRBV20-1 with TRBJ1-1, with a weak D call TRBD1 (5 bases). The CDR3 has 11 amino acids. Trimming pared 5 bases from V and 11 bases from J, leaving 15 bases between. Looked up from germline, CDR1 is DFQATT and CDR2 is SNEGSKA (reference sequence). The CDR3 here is CSAADRPAAFF. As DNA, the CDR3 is TGCAGTGCTGCAGACAGACCCGCCGCTTTCTTT.

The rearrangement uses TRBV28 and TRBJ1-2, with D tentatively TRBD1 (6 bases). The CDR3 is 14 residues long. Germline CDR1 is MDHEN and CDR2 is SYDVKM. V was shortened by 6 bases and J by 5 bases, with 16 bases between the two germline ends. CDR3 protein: CASSQGQGRYGYTF. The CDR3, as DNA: TGTGCCAGCAGCCAAGGCCAGGGGAGATATGGCTACACCTTC.

This CDR3 is CASSSGLAADTQYF. Here the CDR3 DNA reads TGCGCCAGCAGCTCGGGACTAGCGGCTGATACGCAGTATTTT. The V call is TRBV5-1, the J call TRBJ2-3; 11 bases map to TRBD2. Germline V CDR1 and CDR2: SGHRS, YFSETQ. This CDR3 spans 14 amino acids. Germline trimming cut 3 bases from V and 6 bases from J; bases unmatched to any gene: 3.

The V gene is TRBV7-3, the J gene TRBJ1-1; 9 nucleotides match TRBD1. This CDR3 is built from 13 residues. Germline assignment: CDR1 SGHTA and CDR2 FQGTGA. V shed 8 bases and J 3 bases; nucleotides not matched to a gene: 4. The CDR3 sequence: CASGTGPDTEAFF. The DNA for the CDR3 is TGTGCCAGCGGGACAGGGCCGGACACTGAAGCTTTCTTT.